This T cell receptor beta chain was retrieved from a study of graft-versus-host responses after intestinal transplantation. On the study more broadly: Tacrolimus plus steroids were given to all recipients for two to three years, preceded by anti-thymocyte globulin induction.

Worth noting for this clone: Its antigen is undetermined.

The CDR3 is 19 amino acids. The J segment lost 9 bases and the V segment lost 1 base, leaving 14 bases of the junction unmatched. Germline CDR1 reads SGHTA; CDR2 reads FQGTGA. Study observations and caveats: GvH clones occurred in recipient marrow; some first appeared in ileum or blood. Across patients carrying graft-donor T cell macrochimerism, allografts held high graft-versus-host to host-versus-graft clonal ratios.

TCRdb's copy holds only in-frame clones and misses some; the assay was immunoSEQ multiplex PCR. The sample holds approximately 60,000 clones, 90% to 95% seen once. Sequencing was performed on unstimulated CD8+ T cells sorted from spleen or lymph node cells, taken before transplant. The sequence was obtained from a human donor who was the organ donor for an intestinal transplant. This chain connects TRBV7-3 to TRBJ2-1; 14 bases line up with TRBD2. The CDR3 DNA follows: TGTGCCAGCAGCTTAAGGGGACTAGCGGGAGAACACAACACAAGTGAGCAGTTCTTC. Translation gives CASSLRGLAGEHNTSEQFF.